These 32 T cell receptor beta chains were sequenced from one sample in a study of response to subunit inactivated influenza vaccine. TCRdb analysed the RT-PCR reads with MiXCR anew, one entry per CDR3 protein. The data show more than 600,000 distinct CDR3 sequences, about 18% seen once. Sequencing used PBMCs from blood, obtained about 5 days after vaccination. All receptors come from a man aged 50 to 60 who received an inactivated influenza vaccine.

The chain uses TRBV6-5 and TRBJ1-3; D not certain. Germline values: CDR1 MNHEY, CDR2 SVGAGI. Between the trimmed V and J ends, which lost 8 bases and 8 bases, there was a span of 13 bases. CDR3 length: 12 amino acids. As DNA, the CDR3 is TGTGCCAGCTCCGGTGACGGCGACACCATATATTTT. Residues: CASSGDGDTIYF.

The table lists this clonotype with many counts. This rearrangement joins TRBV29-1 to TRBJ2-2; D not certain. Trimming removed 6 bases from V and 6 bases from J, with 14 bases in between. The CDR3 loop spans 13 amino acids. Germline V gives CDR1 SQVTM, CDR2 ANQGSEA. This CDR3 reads CSVARTVAGELFF. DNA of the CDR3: TGCAGCGTCGCTCGGACGGTAGCCGGGGAGCTGTTTTTT.

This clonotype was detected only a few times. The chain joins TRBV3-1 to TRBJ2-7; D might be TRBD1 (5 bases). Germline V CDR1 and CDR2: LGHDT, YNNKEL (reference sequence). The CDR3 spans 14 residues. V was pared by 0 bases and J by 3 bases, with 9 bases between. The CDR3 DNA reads TGTGCCAGCAGCCAAGATGGGGCTTACTACGAGCAGTACTTC. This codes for CASSQDGAYYEQYF.

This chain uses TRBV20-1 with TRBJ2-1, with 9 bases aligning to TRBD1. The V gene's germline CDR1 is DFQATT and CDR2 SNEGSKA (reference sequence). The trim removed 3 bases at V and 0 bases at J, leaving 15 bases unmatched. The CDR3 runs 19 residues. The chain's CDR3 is CSARQQGAGSGSSYNEQFF. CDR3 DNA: TGCAGTGCTAGGCAACAGGGGGCAGGAAGTGGAAGCTCCTACAATGAGCAGTTCTTC.

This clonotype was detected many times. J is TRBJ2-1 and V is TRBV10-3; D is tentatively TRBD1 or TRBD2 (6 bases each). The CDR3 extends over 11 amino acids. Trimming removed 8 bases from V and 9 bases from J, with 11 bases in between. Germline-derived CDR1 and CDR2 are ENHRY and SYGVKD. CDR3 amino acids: CAISEGGEQFF. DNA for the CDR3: TGTGCCATCTCCGAGGGGGGTGAGCAGTTCTTC.

CDR3 sequence reads: CASSLERTGNQPQHF. The DNA for the CDR3 is TGTGCCAGCAGTTTAGAGAGGACAGGCAATCAGCCCCAGCATTTT. This sequence joins TRBV12-3 or TRBV12-4 and TRBJ1-5; a weak D match, TRBD1 (6 bases). Trimming took off 1 base at V and 2 bases at J, with 9 bases between the two ends. The CDR3 is 15 residues long.

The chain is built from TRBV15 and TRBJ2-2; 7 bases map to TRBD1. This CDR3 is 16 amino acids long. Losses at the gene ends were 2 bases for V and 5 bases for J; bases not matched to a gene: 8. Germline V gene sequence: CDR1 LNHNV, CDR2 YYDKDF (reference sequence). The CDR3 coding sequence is TGTGCCACCAGCAGACCCAGACAGGGTCGGACCGGGGAGCTGTTTTTT. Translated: CATSRPRQGRTGELFF.

The CDR3 sequence is CASSLVGGAREQFF. Here the CDR3 DNA reads TGTGCCAGCAGCTTAGTGGGCGGGGCACGGGAGCAGTTCTTC. The chain combines TRBV7-2 with TRBJ2-1; D is possibly TRBD2 (6 bases). The CDR3 sequence is 14 residues long. Germline-derived CDR1 and CDR2 are SGHTA and FQGNSA. V was pared by 1 base and J by 10 bases, with 14 bases between.

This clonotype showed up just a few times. CDR3 DNA: TGCGCCAGCAGCTTGGATTCGTGGCAGGGGGCAAATGAGCAGTTCTTC. This codes for CASSLDSWQGANEQFF. The chain combines TRBV5-1 with TRBJ2-1, with 8 bases matching TRBD1. The J segment lost 7 bases and the V segment lost 0 bases, leaving 9 bases of the junction unmatched. CDR1 and CDR2 from the germline V gene are SGHRS and YFSETQ. This CDR3 has 16 residues. The full variable domain, its missing parts supplied by reference TRBV5-1 and TRBJ2-1, is KAGVTQTPRYLIKTRGQQVTLSCSPISGHRSVSWYQQTPGQGLQFLFEYFSETQRNKGNFPGRFSGRQFSNSRSEMNVSTLELGDSALYLCASSLDSWQGANEQFFGPGTRLTVL.

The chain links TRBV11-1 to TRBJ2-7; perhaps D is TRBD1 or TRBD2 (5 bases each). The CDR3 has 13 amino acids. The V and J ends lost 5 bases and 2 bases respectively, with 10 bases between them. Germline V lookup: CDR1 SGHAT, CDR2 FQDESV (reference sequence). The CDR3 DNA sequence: TGTGCCAGCAGCGCCAGAGGGGCCTACGAGCAGTACTTC. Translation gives CASSARGAYEQYF.

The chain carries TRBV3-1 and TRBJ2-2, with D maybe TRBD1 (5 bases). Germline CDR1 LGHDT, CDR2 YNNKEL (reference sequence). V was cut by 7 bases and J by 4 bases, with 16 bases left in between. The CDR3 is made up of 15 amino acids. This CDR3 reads CASKGAVAGTGELFF. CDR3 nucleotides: TGTGCCAGCAAAGGGGCGGTAGCCGGCACCGGGGAGCTGTTTTTT.

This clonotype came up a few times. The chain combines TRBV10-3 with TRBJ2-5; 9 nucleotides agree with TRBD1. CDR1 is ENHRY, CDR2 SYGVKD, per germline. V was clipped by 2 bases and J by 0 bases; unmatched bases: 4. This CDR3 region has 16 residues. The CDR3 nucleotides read TGTGCCATCAGTGAGACCGGGACAGGGTACCAAGAGACCCAGTACTTC. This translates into CAISETGTGYQETQYF.

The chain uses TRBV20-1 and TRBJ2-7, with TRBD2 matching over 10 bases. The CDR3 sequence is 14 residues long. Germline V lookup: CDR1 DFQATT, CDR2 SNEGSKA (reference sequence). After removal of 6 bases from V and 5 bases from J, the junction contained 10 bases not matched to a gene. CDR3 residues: CSARRPSGGDEQYF. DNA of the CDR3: TGCAGTGCCCGACGGCCTAGCGGGGGCGACGAGCAGTACTTC.

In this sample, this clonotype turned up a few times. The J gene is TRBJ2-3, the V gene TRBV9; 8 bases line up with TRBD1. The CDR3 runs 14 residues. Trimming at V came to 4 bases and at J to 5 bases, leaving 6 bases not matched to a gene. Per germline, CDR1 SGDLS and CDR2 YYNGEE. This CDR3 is CASSSGQVKDTQYF. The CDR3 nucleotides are TGTGCCAGCAGCTCGGGACAGGTGAAAGATACGCAGTATTTT.

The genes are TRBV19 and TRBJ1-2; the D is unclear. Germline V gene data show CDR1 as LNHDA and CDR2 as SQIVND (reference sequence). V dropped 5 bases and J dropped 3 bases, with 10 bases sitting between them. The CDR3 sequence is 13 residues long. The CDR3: CASSDTTYYGYTF. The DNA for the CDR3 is TGTGCCAGTAGTGATACGACGTACTATGGCTACACCTTC.

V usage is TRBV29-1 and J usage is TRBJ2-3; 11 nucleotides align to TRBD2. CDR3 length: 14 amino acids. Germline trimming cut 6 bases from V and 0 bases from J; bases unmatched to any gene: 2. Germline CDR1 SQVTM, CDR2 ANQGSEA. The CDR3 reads CSVTSGGSTDTQYF. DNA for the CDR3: TGCAGCGTAACTAGCGGGGGAAGCACAGATACGCAGTATTTT.

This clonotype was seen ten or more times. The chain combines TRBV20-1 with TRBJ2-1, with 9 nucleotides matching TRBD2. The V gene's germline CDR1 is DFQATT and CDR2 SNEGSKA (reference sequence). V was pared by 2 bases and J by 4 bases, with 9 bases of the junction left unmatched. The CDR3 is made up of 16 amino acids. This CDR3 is CSARQQTSGFYNEQFF. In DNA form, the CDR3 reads TGCAGTGCTAGACAGCAGACTAGCGGATTTTACAATGAGCAGTTCTTC.

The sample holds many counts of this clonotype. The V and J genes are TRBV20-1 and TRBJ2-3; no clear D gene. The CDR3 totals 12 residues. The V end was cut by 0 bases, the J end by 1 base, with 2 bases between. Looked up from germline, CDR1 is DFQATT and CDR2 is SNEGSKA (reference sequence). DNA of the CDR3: TGCAGTGCTAGAGACGGCACAGATACGCAGTATTTT. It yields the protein CSARDGTDTQYF.

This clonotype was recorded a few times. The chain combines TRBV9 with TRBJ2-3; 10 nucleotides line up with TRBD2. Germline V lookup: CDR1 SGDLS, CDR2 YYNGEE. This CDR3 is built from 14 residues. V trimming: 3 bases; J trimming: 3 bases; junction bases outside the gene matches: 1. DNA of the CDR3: TGTGCCAGCAGCGAGACTAGCGGGACAGATACGCAGTATTTT. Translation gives CASSETSGTDTQYF. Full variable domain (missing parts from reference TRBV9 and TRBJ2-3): DSGVTQTPKHLITATGQRVTLRCSPRSGDLSVYWYQQSLDQGLQFLIQYYNGEERAKGNILERFSAQQFPDLHSELNLSSLELGDSALYFCASSETSGTDTQYFGPGTRLTVL.

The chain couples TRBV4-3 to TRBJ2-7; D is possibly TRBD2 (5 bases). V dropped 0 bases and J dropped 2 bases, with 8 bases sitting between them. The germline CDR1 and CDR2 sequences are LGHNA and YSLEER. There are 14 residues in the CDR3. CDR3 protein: CASSQDTGTYEQYF. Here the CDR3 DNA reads TGCGCCAGCAGCCAAGATACGGGGACCTACGAGCAGTACTTC.

CDR3 nucleotide sequence: TGTGCCAGCAGTTGGTCAGGGGCGAGTTACGAGCAGTACTTC. Its translation: CASSWSGASYEQYF. The V call is TRBV25-1, the J call TRBJ2-7; maybe TRBD1 (6 bases). Germline V gene sequence: CDR1 MGHDK, CDR2 SYGVNS. The CDR3 is 14 amino acids. Between the trimmed V and J ends, which lost 5 bases and 4 bases, there was a span of 15 bases.

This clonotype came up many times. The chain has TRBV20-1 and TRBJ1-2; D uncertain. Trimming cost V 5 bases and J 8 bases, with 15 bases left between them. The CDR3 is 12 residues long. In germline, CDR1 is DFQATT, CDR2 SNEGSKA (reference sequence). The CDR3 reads CSASRWEEGYTF. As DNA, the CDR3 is TGCAGTGCTTCCCGTTGGGAAGAGGGCTACACCTTC.

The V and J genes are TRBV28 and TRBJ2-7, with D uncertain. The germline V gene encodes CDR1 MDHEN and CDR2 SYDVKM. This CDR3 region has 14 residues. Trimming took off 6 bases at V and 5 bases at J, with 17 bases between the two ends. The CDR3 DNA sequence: TGTGCCAGCAGCCGTATCGGGTACCCTGACGAGCAGTACTTC. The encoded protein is CASSRIGYPDEQYF.

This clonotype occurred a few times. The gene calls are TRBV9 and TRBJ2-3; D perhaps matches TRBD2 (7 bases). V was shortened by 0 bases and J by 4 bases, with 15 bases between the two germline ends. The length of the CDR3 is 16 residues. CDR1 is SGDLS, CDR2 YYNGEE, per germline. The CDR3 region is CASSVGGGRAADTQYF. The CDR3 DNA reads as TGTGCCAGCAGCGTAGGGGGGGGCAGGGCGGCAGATACGCAGTATTTT.

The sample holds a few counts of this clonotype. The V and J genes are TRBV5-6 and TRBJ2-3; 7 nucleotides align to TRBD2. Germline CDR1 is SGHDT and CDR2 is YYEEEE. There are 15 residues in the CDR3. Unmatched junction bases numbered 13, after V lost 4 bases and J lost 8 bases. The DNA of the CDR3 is TGTGCCAGCAGCGGCGTGGGAGCGGGGCCACCTACGCAGTATTTT. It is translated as CASSGVGAGPPTQYF. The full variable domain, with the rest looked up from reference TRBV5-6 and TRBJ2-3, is DAGVTQSPTHLIKTRGQQVTLRCSPKSGHDTVSWYQQALGQGPQFIFQYYEEEERQRGNFPDRFSGHQFPNYSSELNVNALLLGDSALYLCASSGVGAGPPTQYFGPGTRLTVL.

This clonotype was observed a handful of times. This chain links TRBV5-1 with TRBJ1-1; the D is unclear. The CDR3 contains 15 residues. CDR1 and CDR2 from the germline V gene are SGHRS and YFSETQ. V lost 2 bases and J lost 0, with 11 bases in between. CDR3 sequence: CASSLNIHLNTEAFF. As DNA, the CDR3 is TGCGCCAGCAGCTTAAACATACACCTGAACACTGAAGCTTTCTTT.

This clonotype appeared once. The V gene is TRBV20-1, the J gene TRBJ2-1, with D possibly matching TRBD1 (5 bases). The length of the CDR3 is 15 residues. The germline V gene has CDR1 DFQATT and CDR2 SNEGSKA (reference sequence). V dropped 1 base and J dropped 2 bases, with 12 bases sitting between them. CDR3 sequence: CSARAPDTTYNEQFF. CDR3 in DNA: TGCAGTGCTAGAGCGCCGGACACAACCTACAATGAGCAGTTCTTC.

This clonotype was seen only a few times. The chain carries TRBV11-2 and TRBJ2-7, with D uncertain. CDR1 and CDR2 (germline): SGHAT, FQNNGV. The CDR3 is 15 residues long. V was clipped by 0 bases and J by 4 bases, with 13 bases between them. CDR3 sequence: CASSLDPVRGYEQYF. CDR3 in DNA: TGTGCCAGCAGCTTAGATCCGGTACGCGGTTACGAGCAGTACTTC.

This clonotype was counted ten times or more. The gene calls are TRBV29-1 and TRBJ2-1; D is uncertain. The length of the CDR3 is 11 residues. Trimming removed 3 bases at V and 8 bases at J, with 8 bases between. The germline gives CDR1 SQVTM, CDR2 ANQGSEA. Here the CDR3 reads CSVDLFDEQFF. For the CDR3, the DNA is TGCAGCGTTGACCTGTTCGATGAGCAGTTCTTC.

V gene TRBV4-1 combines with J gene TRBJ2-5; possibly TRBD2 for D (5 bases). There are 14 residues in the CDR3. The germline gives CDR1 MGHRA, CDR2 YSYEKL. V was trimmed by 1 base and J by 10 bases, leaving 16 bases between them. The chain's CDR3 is CASSQGPTVEGQYF. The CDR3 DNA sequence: TGCGCCAGCAGCCAAGGACCGACCGTCGAGGGCCAGTACTTC.

The CDR3 coding sequence is TGCAGTGCTAGTCGGAACAGGGGGCGCACTGAAGCTTTCTTT. Translated, it gives CSASRNRGRTEAFF. The chain has TRBV20-1 and TRBJ1-1; 9 bases are shared with TRBD1. V shed 3 bases and J 4 bases; nucleotides not matched to a gene: 6. Germline CDR1 reads DFQATT; CDR2 reads SNEGSKA (reference sequence). CDR3 length: 14 residues.

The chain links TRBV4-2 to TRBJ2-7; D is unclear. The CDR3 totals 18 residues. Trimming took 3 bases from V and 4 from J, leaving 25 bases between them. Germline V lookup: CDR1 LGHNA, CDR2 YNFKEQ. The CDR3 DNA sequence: TGTGCCAGCAGCCAGGAGAATCCGACCCAGTTACCTTCTTACGAGCAGTACTTC. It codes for CASSQENPTQLPSYEQYF.